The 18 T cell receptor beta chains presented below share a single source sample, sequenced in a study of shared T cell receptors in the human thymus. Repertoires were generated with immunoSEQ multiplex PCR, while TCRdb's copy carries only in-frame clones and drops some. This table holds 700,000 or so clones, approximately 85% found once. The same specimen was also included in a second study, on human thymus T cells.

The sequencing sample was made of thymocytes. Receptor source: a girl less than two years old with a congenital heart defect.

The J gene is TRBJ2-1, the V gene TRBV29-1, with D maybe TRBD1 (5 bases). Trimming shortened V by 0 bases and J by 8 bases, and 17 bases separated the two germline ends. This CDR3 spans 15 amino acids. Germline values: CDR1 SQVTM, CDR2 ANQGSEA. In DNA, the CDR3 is TGCAGCGTTGAAGATCCGGAAAGGGGTTTGTATGAGCAGTTCTTC. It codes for CSVEDPERGLYEQFF.

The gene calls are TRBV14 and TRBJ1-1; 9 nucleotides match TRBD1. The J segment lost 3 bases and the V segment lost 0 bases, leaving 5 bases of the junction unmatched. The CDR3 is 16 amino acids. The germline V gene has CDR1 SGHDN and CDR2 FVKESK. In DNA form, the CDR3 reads TGTGCCAGCAGCCAAGACCGGACAGGGGAGGACACTGAAGCTTTCTTT. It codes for CASSQDRTGEDTEAFF. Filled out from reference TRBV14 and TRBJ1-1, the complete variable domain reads EAGVTQFPSHSVIEKGQTVTLRCDPISGHDNLYWYRRVMGKEIKFLLHFVKESKQDESGMPNNRFLAERTGGTYSTLKVQPAELEDSGVYFCASSQDRTGEDTEAFFGQGTRLTVV.

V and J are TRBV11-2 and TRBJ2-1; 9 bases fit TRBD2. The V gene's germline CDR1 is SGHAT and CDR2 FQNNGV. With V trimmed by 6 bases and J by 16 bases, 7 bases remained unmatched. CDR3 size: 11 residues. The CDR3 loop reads CASSSGLAPFF. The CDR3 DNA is TGTGCCAGCAGTTCGGGACTAGCCCCCTTCTTC.

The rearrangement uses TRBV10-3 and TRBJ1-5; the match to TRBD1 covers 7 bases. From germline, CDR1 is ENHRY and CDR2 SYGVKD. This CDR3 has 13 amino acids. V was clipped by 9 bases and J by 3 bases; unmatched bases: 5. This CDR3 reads CAIRTGVNQPQHF. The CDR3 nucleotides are TGTGCCATACGAACAGGGGTCAATCAGCCCCAGCATTTT.

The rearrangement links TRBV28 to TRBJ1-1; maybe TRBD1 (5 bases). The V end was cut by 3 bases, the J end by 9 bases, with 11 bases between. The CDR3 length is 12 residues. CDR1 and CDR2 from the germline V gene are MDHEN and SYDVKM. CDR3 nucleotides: TGTGCCAGCAGTTTTTGGGGCGGACAAGCTTTCTTT. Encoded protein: CASSFWGGQAFF.

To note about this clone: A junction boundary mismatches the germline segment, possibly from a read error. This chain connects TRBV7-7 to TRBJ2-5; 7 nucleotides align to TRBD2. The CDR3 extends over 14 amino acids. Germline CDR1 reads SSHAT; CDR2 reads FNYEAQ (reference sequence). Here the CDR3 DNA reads TGTGCTAGCAGCGCATGGCGGGGGTCGGAGACCCAGTACTTC. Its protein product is CASSAWRGSETQYF.

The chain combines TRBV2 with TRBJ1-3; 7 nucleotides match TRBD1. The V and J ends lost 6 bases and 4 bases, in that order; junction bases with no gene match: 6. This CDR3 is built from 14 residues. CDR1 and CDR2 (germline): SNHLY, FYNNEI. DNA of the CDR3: TGTGCCAGCAGCGAAACAGGGGCCGGAAACACCATATATTTT. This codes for CASSETGAGNTIYF.

In DNA, the CDR3 is TGCAGCGCCCGTTCAGGGGGCGATAATTCACCCCTCCACTTT. It is translated as CSARSGGDNSPLHF. The chain couples TRBV29-1 to TRBJ1-6; 8 nucleotides agree with TRBD1. J was trimmed by 5 bases and V by 7 bases; bases with no gene match: 7. This CDR3 has 14 residues. CDR1 and CDR2 from the germline V gene are SQVTM and ANQGSEA.

CDR3 in amino acids: CATSRDRAGQNIQYF. In DNA, the CDR3 is TGTGCCACCAGCAGAGATCGAGCAGGGCAAAACATTCAGTACTTC. The chain links TRBV15 to TRBJ2-4, with a tentative D call TRBD1 (5 bases). Trimming removed 0 bases at V and 5 bases at J, with 11 bases between. The CDR3 consists of 15 residues. From germline, CDR1 is LNHNV and CDR2 YYDKDF (reference sequence).

The CDR3 loop reads CASGSNYRQSSSYEQYF. The CDR3 DNA reads TGTGCTAGTGGTTCAAACTATCGACAGAGCAGCTCCTACGAGCAGTACTTC. The genes are TRBV12-5 and TRBJ2-7; possible D gene TRBD1, 5 bases. V was shortened by 4 bases and J by 0 bases, with 19 bases between the two germline ends. From germline, CDR1 is LGHNT and CDR2 FRNRAP. This CDR3 has 17 amino acids.

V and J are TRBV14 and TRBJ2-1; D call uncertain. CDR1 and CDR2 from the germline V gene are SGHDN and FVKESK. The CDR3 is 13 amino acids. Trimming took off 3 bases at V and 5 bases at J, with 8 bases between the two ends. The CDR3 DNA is TGTGCCAGCAGCCAGGTCCTACACAATGAGCAGTTCTTC. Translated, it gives CASSQVLHNEQFF.

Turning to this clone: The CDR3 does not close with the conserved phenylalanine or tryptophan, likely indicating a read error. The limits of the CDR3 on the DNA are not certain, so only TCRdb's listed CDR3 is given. CDR3 protein: CASSDRQGTPTL. This rearrangement joins TRBV2 to TRBJ2-7; the table assigns TRBD1, which was not confirmed against the DNA. Counting both end residues, the CDR3 totals 12 amino acids. Germline CDR1 and CDR2: SNHLY and FYNNEI.

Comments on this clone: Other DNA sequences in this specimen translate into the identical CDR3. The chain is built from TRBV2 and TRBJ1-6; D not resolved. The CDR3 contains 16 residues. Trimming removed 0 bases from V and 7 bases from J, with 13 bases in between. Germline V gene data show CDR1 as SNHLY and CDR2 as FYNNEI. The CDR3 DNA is TGTGCCAGCAGTGAAGCCGGGAGACGGAACAATTCACCCCTCCACTTT. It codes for CASSEAGRRNNSPLHF. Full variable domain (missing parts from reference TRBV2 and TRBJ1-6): EPEVTQTPSHQVTQMGQEVILRCVPISNHLYFYWYRQILGQKVEFLVSFYNNEISEKSEIFDDQFSVERPDGSNFTLKIRSTKLEDSAMYFCASSEAGRRNNSPLHFGNGTRLTVT.

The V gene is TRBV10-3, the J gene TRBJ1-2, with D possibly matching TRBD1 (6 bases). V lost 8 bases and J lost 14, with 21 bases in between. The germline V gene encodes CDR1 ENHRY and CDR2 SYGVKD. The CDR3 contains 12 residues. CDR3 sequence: CAISNPPQGLTF. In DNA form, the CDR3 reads TGTGCCATCTCCAACCCCCCGCAGGGGCTAACCTTC.

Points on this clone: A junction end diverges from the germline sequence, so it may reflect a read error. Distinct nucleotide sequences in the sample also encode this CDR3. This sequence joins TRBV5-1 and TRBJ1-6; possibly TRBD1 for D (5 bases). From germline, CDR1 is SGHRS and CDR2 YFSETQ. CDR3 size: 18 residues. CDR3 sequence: CASSLVLSGRGRNSPLHF. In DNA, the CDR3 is TGCGCCAGCAGCTTGGTTTTATCGGGTAGGGGAAGGAATTCCCCCCTCCACTTT.

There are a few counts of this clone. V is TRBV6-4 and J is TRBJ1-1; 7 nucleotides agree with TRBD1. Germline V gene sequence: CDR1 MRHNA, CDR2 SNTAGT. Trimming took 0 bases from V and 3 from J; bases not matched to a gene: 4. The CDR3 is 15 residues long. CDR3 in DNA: TGTGCCAGCAGTGACTCGGCAGGGGGATACACTGAAGCTTTCTTT. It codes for CASSDSAGGYTEAFF.

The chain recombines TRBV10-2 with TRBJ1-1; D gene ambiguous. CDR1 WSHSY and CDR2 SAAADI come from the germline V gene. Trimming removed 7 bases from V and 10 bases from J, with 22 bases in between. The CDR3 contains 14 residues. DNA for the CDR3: TGCGCCAGCACCCCCTTCGGCAGTACTCTAGGAGCTTTCTTT. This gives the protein CASTPFGSTLGAFF.

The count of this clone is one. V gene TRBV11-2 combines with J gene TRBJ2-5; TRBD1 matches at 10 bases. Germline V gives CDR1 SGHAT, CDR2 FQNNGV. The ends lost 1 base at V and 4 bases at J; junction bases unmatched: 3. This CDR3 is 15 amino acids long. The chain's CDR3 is CASSLGQGARETQYF. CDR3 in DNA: TGTGCCAGCAGCTTAGGACAGGGGGCTCGAGAGACCCAGTACTTC.